Listed below are T cell receptor beta chains from one sample, sequenced in a study of vaccination effects on CD4 cells after COVID-19. Assay: immunoSEQ multiplex PCR; the TCRdb copy retains only in-frame clones and omits some. The sample contains 80,000 to 95,000 clones, roughly 73% of which appear only once. Antigen specificity for these receptors is unknown. The source material was CD4+ T cells from PBMCs cultured with HCoV-OC43 spike peptides, sampled after COVID-19 vaccination. These receptors all come from a human donor who received a COVID-19 vaccine. Both conserved end residues are part of each CDR3. The D gene is left open where the match is weak. Only part of the rows carry a size: once, few, many, or a class if the clone is expanded.

v_call	d_call	clone_size	j_call	cdr3_aa	cdr3_nt
TRBV5-1	.	.	TRBJ1-5	CASSFDGRNQPQHF	TGCGCCAGCAGCTTCGACGGCCGGAATCAGCCCCAGCATTTT
TRBV6-5	TRBD1	.	TRBJ1-2	CASLPGQFYGYTF	TGTGCCAGCCTTCCGGGACAGTTCTATGGCTACACCTTC
TRBV6-5	.	.	TRBJ1-2	CASIEGSQGNYGYTF	TGTGCCAGCATCGAAGGGTCGCAGGGTAACTATGGCTACACCTTC
TRBV30	.	once	TRBJ2-2	CAWASLTGLTGELFF	TGTGCCTGGGCGAGCTTGACAGGTCTCACCGGGGAGCTGTTTTTT
TRBV30	.	few	TRBJ1-5	CAWSGHNSNQPQHF	TGTGCCTGGAGTGGGCACAATAGCAATCAGCCCCAGCATTTT
TRBV28	.	.	TRBJ1-2	CASQDSPQNYGYTF	TGTGCCTCACAGGACAGCCCTCAAAACTATGGCTACACCTTC
TRBV6-6	.	.	TRBJ2-2	CASSYTRGSTGELFF	TGTGCCAGCAGTTACACCCGGGGGTCCACCGGGGAGCTGTTTTTT
TRBV19	.	.	TRBJ1-5	CASSIDYTGNSNQPQHF	TGTGCCAGTAGTATTGACTATACAGGGAATAGCAATCAGCCCCAGCATTTT
TRBV30	.	.	TRBJ1-5	CAWSEQGGQPQHF	TGTGCCTGGAGTGAACAGGGAGGTCAGCCCCAGCATTTT
TRBV6-6	.	.	TRBJ1-1	CASKADQNMNTEAFF	TGTGCCAGCAAGGCGGACCAGAACATGAACACTGAAGCTTTCTTT
TRBV4-1	TRBD1	.	TRBJ1-2	CASSQVGQALNGYTF	TGCGCCAGCAGCCAAGTTGGACAGGCATTAAATGGCTACACCTTC
TRBV7-2	TRBD1	.	TRBJ2-2	CASSPGQTTGELFF	TGTGCCAGCAGCCCGGGACAGACCACCGGGGAGCTGTTTTTT
TRBV7-9	.	.	TRBJ2-3	CASSLVLGGTDTQYF	TGTGCCAGCAGCTTAGTACTGGGCGGGACAGATACGCAGTATTTT
TRBV11-1	TRBD1	.	TRBJ1-1	CASSLVGDRWTFF	TGTGCCAGCAGCTTAGTTGGGGACAGGTGGACTTTCTTT
TRBV5-1	.	.	TRBJ1-4	CASSLRQGNEKLFF	TGCGCCAGCAGCTTGCGGCAGGGTAATGAAAAACTGTTTTTT
TRBV5-1	TRBD1	.	TRBJ1-2	CASSAGGQGAGYTF	TGCGCCAGCAGCGCTGGGGGACAGGGGGCTGGCTACACCTTC
TRBV5-5	.	.	TRBJ1-5	CASSLESGSSNQPQHF	TGTGCCAGCAGCTTGGAAAGTGGCAGCAGCAATCAGCCCCAGCATTTT
TRBV6-5	.	.	TRBJ2-1	CASSRAVPAEQFF	TGTGCCAGCAGTCGAGCGGTCCCCGCCGAGCAGTTCTTC
TRBV11-2	.	.	TRBJ1-2	CASSFDPANYGYTF	TGTGCCAGCAGCTTCGATCCCGCTAACTATGGCTACACCTTC
TRBV11-1	.	.	TRBJ1-2	CASSLEQGDHGYTF	TGTGCCAGCAGCTTAGAACAGGGTGATCATGGCTACACCTTC
TRBV5-1	TRBD1	.	TRBJ1-1	CASSLGGTGGARSSEAFF	TGCGCCAGCAGCTTGGGGGGGACAGGGGGCGCAAGATCGAGTGAAGCTTTCTTT
TRBV3-1/TRBV3-2	.	.	TRBJ1-2	CASTFRGYGYTF	TGTGCCAGCACCTTCCGGGGGTATGGCTACACCTTC
TRBV18	TRBD1	.	TRBJ1-6	CASSPFTGAENSPLHF	TGTGCCAGCTCACCGTTTACAGGGGCCGAGAATTCACCCCTCCACTTT
TRBV18	TRBD1	.	TRBJ1-6	CASSRTGGNSPLHF	TGTGCCAGCTCACGGACAGGGGGCAATTCACCCCTCCACTTT
TRBV5-4	.	.	TRBJ1-1	CASSSGQFLNTEAFF	TGTGCCAGCAGCTCCGGACAGTTTTTGAACACTGAAGCTTTCTTT
TRBV7-2	TRBD1	.	TRBJ1-3	CASSPRQGSDSGNTIYF	TGTGCCAGCAGCCCACGACAGGGCTCCGACTCTGGAAACACCATATATTTT